This is a list of T cell receptor beta chains from one sample in a study of CD8 T cells in ankylosing spondylitis. TCRdb passed the 5' RACE reads through MiXCR, listing each CDR3 protein once. This sample has under 300,000 distinct CDR3 sequences; 8% to 11% occur once, and the top ten carry around 2.6%. The source material was blood, either unsorted or a sorted T cell fraction (not recorded which). All receptors derive from a male donor with ankylosing spondylitis or in good health (not recorded which). The CDR3 runs from the conserved cysteine through the conserved F or W. The D gene is left open where the match is weak. Clone sizes are given selectively: once, few, many, or a class where the clone is expanded.

>TRBJ2-2|-|few|TRBV5-1
TGCGCCAGCAGCTCCTGGACGGAGGGGACCGGGGAGCTGTTTTTT
CASSSWTEGTGELFF
>TRBJ2-5|TRBD2|many|TRBV28
TGTGCCAGCAGCCAAGATAGCGGGCAAGAGACCCAGTACTTC
CASSQDSGQETQYF
>TRBJ2-7|-|many|TRBV24-1
TGTGCCACCAGTGATCGCTGTGCCGGGACGGCCTCCTACGAGCAGTACTTC
CATSDRCAGTASYEQYF
>TRBJ2-7|TRBD1|many|TRBV7-6
TGTGCCAGCAGCCCCGGGACAGGGCGGGGTTACGAGCAGTACTTC
CASSPGTGRGYEQYF
>TRBJ1-1|-|many|TRBV12-3/TRBV12-4
TGTGCCAGCAGTTCCCTAGGGGCACAGGCTTTCTTT
CASSSLGAQAFF
>TRBJ1-1|-|many|TRBV6-6
TGTGCCAGCGGCCGGGGGATGAACACTGAAGCTTTCTTT
CASGRGMNTEAFF
>TRBJ2-6|-|-|TRBV6-1
TGTGCCAGCAGCCGCGGCAGCTCTGGGGCCAACGTCCTGACTTTC
CASSRGSSGANVLTF
>TRBJ2-7|TRBD2|-|TRBV2
TGTGCCAGCTGCCTGACTAGCGACTACGAGCAGTACTTC
CASCLTSDYEQYF
>TRBJ2-3|TRBD2|few|TRBV27
TGTGCCAGCAGTCACCGGACTAGCGGGAGCACAGATACGCAGTATTTT
CASSHRTSGSTDTQYF
>TRBJ2-1|-|many|TRBV2
TGTGCCAGCAGTGAATTATCCTACAATGAGCAGTTCTTC
CASSELSYNEQFF
>TRBJ1-2|-|few|TRBV20-1
TGCAGTGCTAGAGATCTTCAGGTGGACTATGGCTACACCTTC
CSARDLQVDYGYTF
>TRBJ1-1|-|many|TRBV29-1
TGCAGCGCCCAGGGGAACACTGAAGCTTTCTTT
CSAQGNTEAFF
>TRBJ2-5|-|many|TRBV4-1
TGCGCCAGCAGCCTCTATGGAGGGGGGCAGGAGACCCAGTACTTC
CASSLYGGGQETQYF
>TRBJ2-3|-|many|TRBV5-1
TGCGCCAGCCGGTCCGGGACTCTTAACACAGATACGCAGTATTTT
CASRSGTLNTDTQYF
>TRBJ1-1|-|few|TRBV6-2/TRBV6-3
TGTGCCAGCAGTACCCGAGGAGTGATGAACACTGAAGCTTTCTTT
CASSTRGVMNTEAFF
>TRBJ1-4|-|many|TRBV2
TGTGCCAGCAGCGACTTGACATCAACCCCTTTT
CASSDLTSTPF
>TRBJ2-7|-|many|TRBV5-6
TGTGCCAGCAGCTTGAGACAGGAATTCGAGCAGTACTTC
CASSLRQEFEQYF
>TRBJ2-7|-|many|TRBV12-3/TRBV12-4
TGTGCCAGCAGTTTAGCTCCCCACGAGCAGTACTTC
CASSLAPHEQYF
>TRBJ1-1|-|many|TRBV18
TGTGCCAGCTCACAGGGGGTCACTGAAGCTTTCTTT
CASSQGVTEAFF
>TRBJ2-3|TRBD1|many|TRBV4-1
TGCGCCAGCAGCCGTGGCTCCTCCCGAGGGGGCCGCACAGATACGCAGTATTTT
CASSRGSSRGGRTDTQYF
>TRBJ1-1|-|many|TRBV20-1
TGCAGTGCTAATCCGGGGGCGAACACTGAAGCTTTCTTT
CSANPGANTEAFF
>TRBJ1-3|-|many|TRBV9
TGTGCCAGCAGCGTAGGTGAGGAGGCGCCCTCTGGAAACACCATATATTTT
CASSVGEEAPSGNTIYF
>TRBJ1-4|-|many|TRBV12-3/TRBV12-4
TGTGCCAGCGGTTTCGGGGAAAAACTGTTTTTT
CASGFGEKLFF
>TRBJ2-7|TRBD2|many|TRBV5-1
TGCGCCAGCAGCTTGGGGACTAGCGACGTCTACGAGCAGTACTTC
CASSLGTSDVYEQYF
>TRBJ2-7|TRBD2|many|TRBV30
TGTGCCTGGAGACAGACCCTAGCGGGGGGGATCTCCTACGAGCAGTACTTC
CAWRQTLAGGISYEQYF
>TRBJ1-1|-|-|TRBV5-1
TGCGCCAGCAGCTTGATCGCAGGGCCGAACACTGAAGCTTTCTTT
CASSLIAGPNTEAFF
>TRBJ2-7|-|many|TRBV7-2
TGTGCCAGCAGCTTAGATGTAAGCTCCTACGAGCAGTACTTC
CASSLDVSSYEQYF
>TRBJ2-7|TRBD2|many|TRBV5-1
TGCGCCAGCAGCTCCGTCGGGGGGGTCTACGAGCAGTACTTC
CASSSVGGVYEQYF
>TRBJ2-1|-|many|TRBV4-2
TGTGCCAGCAGCCAAGGCCTAGCCCCTGACTACAATGAGCAGTTCTTC
CASSQGLAPDYNEQFF